Reported below is one T cell receptor (beta chain). The antigen is not known. This entry comes from a study of shared clonotypes between healthy human individuals. CDR1 MNHEY and CDR2 SMNVEV come from the germline V gene (reference sequence). CDR3 size: 17 residues. V gave up 4 bases and J gave up 6 bases; unmatched junction bases: 11. Clones were read by immunoSEQ multiplex PCR, and TCRdb kept only the in-frame ones, dropping some. This sample has about 2.2 million clones; roughly 93% occur once, and the top ten carry around 1.7%. The study's findings and limits: Across a handful of donors, naive CD4 shared about 5%, naive CD8 more than 3%, memory CD4 2.3%, memory CD8 about 0.38%. Larger estimated richness was generally recorded for naive subsets relative to memory subsets.

CD45RO negativity and positive selection for CCR7 defined naive CD8 cells, a population that excluded terminally differentiated effector memory CD45RA+ cells. Sequenced input: naive CD8+ T cells from PBMCs. This clonotype was obtained from a man between 18 and 35 years old in good health. Some clones in this sample may be carry-over from other donors' samples. The gene calls are TRBV27 and TRBJ2-1; 11 bases agree with TRBD2. CDR3 DNA: TGTGCCAGCAGTTCCCCTACTAGCGGGGGTCTCACCAATGAGCAGTTCTTC. This sequence encodes CASSSPTSGGLTNEQFF.